This TCR beta chain derives from a study of blood T cell repertoires in COVID-19 (dated by TCRdb to 2018 to 2020). Regarding the study in general: Samples covering the acute and convalescent phases of COVID-19 were provided by collaborators in the United States, Italy and Spain. The material from the prospective study consisted of cDNA or gDNA derived from T cells, B-cell-depleted T cells, or PBMCs. Deeply sampled blood TCRbeta repertoires from subjects exposed to, actively infected with, or recovered from COVID-19 were included in the dataset. A freely available public database, intended as a resource for researchers studying the immune response to SARS-CoV-2, is where the repertoires were released. Samples were obtained from the ongoing ImmuneRACE study (first 160 participants) and from 1,000 to 1,500 subjects provided by 6 global collaborators. The sample metadata nearly always contained a de-identified subject ID, COVID-19 status, age in years and sex. Where HLA class I and class II types were available, the types were taken from metadata supplied by the sample provider, not from assay-based typing. The study at large found these results: The quantity of clinical and demographic metadata differed by source and by participant and was supplied without curation.

The collaborating institutions used their own protocols to collect whole blood in K2EDTA tubes. Collaborator samples were shipped for TCRbeta analysis as frozen whole blood, isolated PBMCs, or DNA extracted from either sample type. TCRbeta CDR3 regions were amplified from genomic DNA by means of the immunoSEQ Assay, a bias-controlled multiplex PCR. Per the original workflow: Within the assay, amplification of reference gene primers was used to estimate how many nucleated cells each sample contained. Sequence reads were collapsed and filtered to measure the absolute abundance of every unique TCRbeta CDR3 rearrangement. For each sample, productive Simpson clonality was calculated by taking the square root of Simpson's diversity index across productive rearrangements. The table was pulled from immuneACCESS by TCRdb, which kept in-frame rearrangements only. Such tables lose some clones; where checked, under half of the loss comes from unresolved V genes, and the rest has no known cause. The V and J calls and clone size were taken over from that table, and D and trimming were inferred from the DNA. This sample lists about 79,000 clones; 85% to 90% were detected once. Around 14% of the sample is in the top ten clones.

V loses 2 bases, J loses 4 bases, and the germline ends lie 17 bases apart. CDR3 length: 16 amino acids, cysteine to phenylalanine. Only the CDR3 DNA is retained, 48 bases long and in frame from the first base. CDR1 and CDR2 are read off the germline V gene as MNHEY and SVGEGT. To note about this clone: Its antigen remains undetermined. Base qualities are not recorded, but no much larger clone differs from it by a single base.

This chain joins TRBV6-2 or TRBV6-3 to TRBJ1-1; the D gene remains uncertain. The clonotype was recovered from a man aged 65 to 85 with active or convalescent COVID-19. The material sequenced was peripheral blood. The nucleotide sequence reads TGTGCCAGCAGTTACCCCTACCGACTCCCCCTCACTGAAGCTTTCTTT. Translated, this is CASSYPYRLPLTEAFF.